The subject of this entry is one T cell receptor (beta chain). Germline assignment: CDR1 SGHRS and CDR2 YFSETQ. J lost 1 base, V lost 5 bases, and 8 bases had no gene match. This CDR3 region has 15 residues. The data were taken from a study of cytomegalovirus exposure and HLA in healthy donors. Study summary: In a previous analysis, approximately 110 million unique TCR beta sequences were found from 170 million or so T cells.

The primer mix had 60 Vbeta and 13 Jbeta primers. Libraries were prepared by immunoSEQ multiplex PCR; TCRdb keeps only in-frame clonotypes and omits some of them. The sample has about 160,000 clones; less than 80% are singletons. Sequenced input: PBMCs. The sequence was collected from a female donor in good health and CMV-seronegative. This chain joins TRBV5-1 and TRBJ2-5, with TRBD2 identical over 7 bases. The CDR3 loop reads CASSLQAGPQETQYF. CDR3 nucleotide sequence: TGCGCCAGCAGTCTTCAAGCGGGGCCCCAAGAGACCCAGTACTTC.